What follows are 13 T cell receptor beta chains derived from one specimen sequenced in a study of blood T cell repertoires in COVID-19 (dated by TCRdb to about 2020). Preparation of the library involved the immunoSEQ multiplex PCR assay. As stored in TCRdb, this immuneACCESS dataset retains in-frame rearrangements with V and J assigned. A fraction of the clones does not appear; measured against another copy, unresolved V genes explain less than half of the discrepancy, and the remainder lacks a known reason. The sample table holds around 120,000 clones, of which around 86% were seen once. The ten largest account for 8% to 10% of the sample. Material: peripheral blood. Receptor source: a man between 40 and 49 years old with active or convalescent COVID-19.

The chain has TRBV7-3 and TRBJ1-1; the D gene is possibly TRBD1 (5 bases). Looked up from germline, CDR1 is SGHTA and CDR2 is FQGTGA. The ends were cut back, 1 base at V and 4 bases at J, with 13 bases in the middle. This CDR3 is built from 15 residues. In DNA form, the CDR3 reads TGTGCCAGCAGCTTAATGGGGGGGTCCGTCACTGAAGCTTTCTTT. Its translation: CASSLMGGSVTEAFF. Full variable domain (rest looked up from reference TRBV7-3 and TRBJ1-1): GAGVSQTPSNKVTEKGKYVELRCDPISGHTALYWYRQSLGQGPEFLIYFQGTGAADDSGLPNDRFFAVRPEGSVSTLKIQRTERGDSAVYLCASSLMGGSVTEAFFGQGTRLTVV.

As DNA, the CDR3 is TGTGCCAGCAACCCGGGACAGGCTAGCAATCAGCCCCAGCATTTT. Protein product: CASNPGQASNQPQHF. The chain has TRBV6-5 and TRBJ1-5, with TRBD1 identical over 8 bases. Germline V gene sequence: CDR1 MNHEY, CDR2 SVGAGI. V shed 7 bases and J 0 bases; nucleotides not matched to a gene: 5. The CDR3 length is 15 residues.

CDR3 sequence reads: CASSPSGSAGELFF. In DNA, the CDR3 is TGTGCCAGCAGCCCCAGCGGGTCCGCCGGGGAGCTGTTTTTT. This chain joins TRBV6-5 and TRBJ2-2; possible D gene TRBD2, 6 bases. V was shortened by 6 bases and J by 6 bases, with 14 bases between the two germline ends. This CDR3 contains 14 residues. The V gene's germline CDR1 is MNHEY and CDR2 SVGAGI.

A single count supports this clone. V usage is TRBV28 and J usage is TRBJ1-1; 7 nucleotides match TRBD1. The CDR3 is 12 residues long. Germline V gives CDR1 MDHEN, CDR2 SYDVKM. The V and J ends lost 3 bases and 9 bases, in that order; junction bases with no gene match: 4. As DNA, the CDR3 is TGTGCCAGCAGTTTTGAGACAGGGCAAGCTTTCTTT. Protein: CASSFETGQAFF.

V is TRBV2 and J is TRBJ2-4, with D unresolved. Trimming cost V 7 bases and J 0 bases, with 4 bases left between them. Germline CDR1 and CDR2: SNHLY and FYNNEI. The CDR3 spans 12 residues. The CDR3 loop reads CASTVAKNIQYF. CDR3 DNA sequence: TGTGCCAGCACCGTAGCCAAAAACATTCAGTACTTC.

The gene calls are TRBV3-1 (or the pseudogene TRBV3-2) and TRBJ2-5; no definite D call. CDR3 size: 12 residues. The V and J ends lost 3 bases and 0 bases respectively, with 2 bases between them. Germline CDR1 and CDR2: LGHDT and YNNKEL (reference sequence). The CDR3 DNA reads TGTGCCAGCAGCCATAACCAAGAGACCCAGTACTTC. Translated, it gives CASSHNQETQYF.

The table lists this clone with a few counts. This chain links TRBV19 with TRBJ1-2; tentative D call: TRBD1 (5 bases). The germline gives CDR1 LNHDA, CDR2 SQIVND (reference sequence). V was shortened by 7 bases and J by 8 bases, with 14 bases between the two germline ends. The CDR3 is made up of 12 amino acids. CDR3 in amino acids: CASISRDGGYTF. The CDR3 region has the DNA TGTGCCAGTATCAGCAGGGATGGAGGCTACACCTTC.

The chain is built from TRBV5-1 and TRBJ2-3, with D possibly TRBD1 on 6 matching bases. V lost 4 bases and J lost 2, with 14 bases in between. This CDR3 comprises 15 residues. Germline-derived CDR1 and CDR2 are SGHRS and YFSETQ. CDR3 amino acids: CASSPRTGSTDTQYF. DNA of the CDR3: TGCGCCAGCAGCCCTAGAACAGGGTCCACAGATACGCAGTATTTT.

The V gene is TRBV6-2 or TRBV6-3, the J gene TRBJ2-2, with a possible D match to TRBD2 (5 bases). Looked up from germline, CDR1 is MNHEY and CDR2 is SVGEGT. Trimming pared 3 bases from V and 4 bases from J, leaving 9 bases between. The CDR3 is made up of 14 amino acids. The CDR3 region has the DNA TGTGCCAGCAGTTATTTCCGGGGCACCGGGGAGCTGTTTTTT. It encodes CASSYFRGTGELFF.

This clone occurred a few times. The rearrangement joins TRBV7-2 to TRBJ1-4; a possible D gene is TRBD1 (5 bases). V lost 0 bases and J 3 bases, leaving 8 bases between the germline ends. The CDR3 loop spans 15 amino acids. Germline values: CDR1 SGHTA, CDR2 FQGNSA. As DNA, the CDR3 is TGTGCCAGCAGCTTAGCGTGGGGCCCTAATGAAAAACTGTTTTTT. This sequence encodes CASSLAWGPNEKLFF.

The chain employs TRBV10-1 and TRBJ2-7, with 8 bases aligning to TRBD1. CDR1 is WNHNN, CDR2 SYGVQD, per germline (reference sequence). V lost 7 bases and J lost 4; bases outside the gene matches: 9. The CDR3 consists of 14 residues. CDR3 in DNA: TGCGCCAGCATTGACAACCAGGGGGCTTACGAGCAGTACTTC. Its translation: CASIDNQGAYEQYF.

The rearrangement links TRBV9 to TRBJ2-7, with 7 positions matching TRBD2. From germline, CDR1 is SGDLS and CDR2 YYNGEE. The CDR3 length is 15 residues. The V and J ends lost 0 bases and 3 bases, in that order; junction bases with no gene match: 6. The CDR3 DNA is TGTGCCAGCAGCGTAGCTCCGACGGGGGGCTACGAGCAGTACTTC. Its translation: CASSVAPTGGYEQYF.

The CDR3 is CASSRTSAKVEQYF. DNA for the CDR3: TGTGCCAGCAGTCGGACTAGCGCGAAAGTCGAGCAGTACTTC. The chain carries TRBV6-5 and TRBJ2-7; 9 nucleotides line up with TRBD2. V gave up 5 bases and J gave up 6 bases; unmatched junction bases: 8. Per the germline V gene, CDR1 is MNHEY and CDR2 is SVGAGI. The CDR3 spans 14 residues.